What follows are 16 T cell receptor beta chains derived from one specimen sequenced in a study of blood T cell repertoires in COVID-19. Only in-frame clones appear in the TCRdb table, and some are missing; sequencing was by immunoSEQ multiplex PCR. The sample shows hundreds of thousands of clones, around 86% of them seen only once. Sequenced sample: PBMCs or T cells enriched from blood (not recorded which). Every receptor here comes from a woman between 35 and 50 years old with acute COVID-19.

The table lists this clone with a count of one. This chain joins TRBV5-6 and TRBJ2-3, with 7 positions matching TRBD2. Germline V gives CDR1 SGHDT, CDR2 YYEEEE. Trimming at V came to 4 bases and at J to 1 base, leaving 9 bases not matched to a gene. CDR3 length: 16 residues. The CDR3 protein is CASSMRAGSGTDTQYF. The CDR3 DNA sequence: TGTGCCAGCAGCATGAGAGCGGGGTCGGGCACAGATACGCAGTATTTT.

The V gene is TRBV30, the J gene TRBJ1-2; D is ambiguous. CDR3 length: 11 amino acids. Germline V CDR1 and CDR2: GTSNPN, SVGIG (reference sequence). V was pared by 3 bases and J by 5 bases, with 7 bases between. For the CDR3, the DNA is TGTGCCTGGAGGGGAGGGTATGGCTACACCTTC. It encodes CAWRGGYGYTF.

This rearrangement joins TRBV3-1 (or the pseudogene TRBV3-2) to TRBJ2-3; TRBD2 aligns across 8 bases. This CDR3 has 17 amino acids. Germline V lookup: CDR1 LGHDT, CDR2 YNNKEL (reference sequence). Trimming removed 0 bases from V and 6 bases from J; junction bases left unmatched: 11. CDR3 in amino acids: CASSQDGPGGPRDTQYF. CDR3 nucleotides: TGTGCCAGCAGCCAAGATGGTCCGGGAGGGCCAAGGGATACGCAGTATTTT.

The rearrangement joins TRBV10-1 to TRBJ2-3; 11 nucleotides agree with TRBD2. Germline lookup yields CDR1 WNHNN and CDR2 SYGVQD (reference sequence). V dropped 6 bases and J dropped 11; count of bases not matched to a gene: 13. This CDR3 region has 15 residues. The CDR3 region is CASSILAGVGAGQYF. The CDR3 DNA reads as TGCGCCAGCAGCATACTAGCGGGAGTTGGAGCGGGGCAGTATTTT.

CDR3 residues: CASSSAGTAGDYEQYF. CDR3 in DNA: TGTGCCAGCAGTTCCGCGGGGACAGCGGGGGACTACGAGCAGTACTTC. The genes are TRBV28 and TRBJ2-7; TRBD2 might be the D (8 bases). Trimming cost V 4 bases and J 3 bases, with 19 bases left between them. The CDR3 runs 16 residues. Germline-derived CDR1 and CDR2 are MDHEN and SYDVKM.

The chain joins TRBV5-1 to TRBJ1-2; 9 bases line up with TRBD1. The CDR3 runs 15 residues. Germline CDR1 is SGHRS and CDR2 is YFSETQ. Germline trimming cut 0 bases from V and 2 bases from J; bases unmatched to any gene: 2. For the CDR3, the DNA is TGCGCCAGCAGCTTGGGGACAGGGGCGAACTATGGCTACACCTTC. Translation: CASSLGTGANYGYTF.

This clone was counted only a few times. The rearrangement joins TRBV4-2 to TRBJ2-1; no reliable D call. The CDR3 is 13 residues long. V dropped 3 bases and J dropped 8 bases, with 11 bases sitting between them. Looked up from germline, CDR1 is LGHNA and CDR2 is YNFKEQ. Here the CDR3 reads CASSHTLRDEQFF. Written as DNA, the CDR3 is TGTGCCAGCAGCCATACCCTCCGAGATGAGCAGTTCTTC.

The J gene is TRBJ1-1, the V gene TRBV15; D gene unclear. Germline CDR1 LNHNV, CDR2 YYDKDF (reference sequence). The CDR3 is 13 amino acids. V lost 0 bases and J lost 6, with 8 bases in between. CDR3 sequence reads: CATSREPEAEAFF. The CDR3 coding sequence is TGTGCCACCAGCAGAGAGCCCGAGGCTGAAGCTTTCTTT.

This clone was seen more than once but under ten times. The CDR3 is CAWVGLAGNNEQFF. For the CDR3, the DNA is TGTGCCTGGGTTGGACTAGCGGGCAACAATGAGCAGTTCTTC. The V and J genes are TRBV30 and TRBJ2-1, with 11 bases identical to TRBD2. CDR3 length: 14 residues. Losses at the gene ends were 5 bases for V and 5 bases for J; bases not matched to a gene: 5. Germline CDR1 is GTSNPN and CDR2 is SVGIG (reference sequence).

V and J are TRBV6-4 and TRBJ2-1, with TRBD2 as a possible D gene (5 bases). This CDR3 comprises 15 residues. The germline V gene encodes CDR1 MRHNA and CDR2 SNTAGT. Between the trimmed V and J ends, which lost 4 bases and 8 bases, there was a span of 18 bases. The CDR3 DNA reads TGTGCCAGCAGTGTCGCTACTAGTTCTAGGGATGAGCAGTTCTTC. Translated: CASSVATSSRDEQFF.

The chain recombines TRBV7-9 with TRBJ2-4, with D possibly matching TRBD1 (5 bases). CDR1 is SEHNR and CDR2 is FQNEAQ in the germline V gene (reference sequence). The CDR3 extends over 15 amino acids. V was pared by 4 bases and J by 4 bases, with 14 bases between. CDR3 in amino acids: CASSYPRVGKNIQYF. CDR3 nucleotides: TGTGCCAGCAGCTACCCCAGGGTGGGGAAAAACATTCAGTACTTC.

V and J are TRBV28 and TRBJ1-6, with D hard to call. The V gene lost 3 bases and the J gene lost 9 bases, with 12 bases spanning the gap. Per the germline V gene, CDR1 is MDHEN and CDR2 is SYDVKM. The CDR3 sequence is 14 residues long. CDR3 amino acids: CASSFRGAGSPLHF. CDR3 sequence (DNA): TGTGCCAGCAGTTTTCGGGGAGCAGGTTCACCCCTCCACTTT. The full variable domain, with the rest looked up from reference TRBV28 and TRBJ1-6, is DVKVTQSSRYLVKRTGEKVFLECVQDMDHENMFWYRQDPGLGLRLIYFSYDVKMKEKGDIPEGYSVSREKKERFSLILESASTNQTSMYLCASSFRGAGSPLHFGNGTRLTVT.

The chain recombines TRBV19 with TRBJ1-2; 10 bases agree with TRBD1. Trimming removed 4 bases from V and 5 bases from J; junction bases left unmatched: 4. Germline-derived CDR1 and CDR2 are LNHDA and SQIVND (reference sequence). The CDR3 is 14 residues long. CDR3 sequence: CASSTTGGRYGYTF. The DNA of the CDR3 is TGTGCCAGTAGTACGACAGGGGGCAGATATGGCTACACCTTC.

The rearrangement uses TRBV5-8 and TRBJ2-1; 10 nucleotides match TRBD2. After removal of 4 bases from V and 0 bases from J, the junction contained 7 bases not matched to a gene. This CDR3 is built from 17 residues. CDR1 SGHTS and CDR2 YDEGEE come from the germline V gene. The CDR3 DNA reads TGTGCCAGCAGCCTAGGACTAGCGGACCCCTCCTACAATGAGCAGTTCTTC. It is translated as CASSLGLADPSYNEQFF. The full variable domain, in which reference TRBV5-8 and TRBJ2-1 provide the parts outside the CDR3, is EAGVTQSPTHLIKTRGQQATLRCSPISGHTSVYWYQQALGLGLQFLLWYDEGEERNRGNFPPRFSGRQFPNYSSELNVNALELEDSALYLCASSLGLADPSYNEQFFGPGTRLTVL.

CDR3 sequence reads: CASSLGDSLNEQFF. The CDR3 nucleotides read TGTGCCAGCAGCTTAGGGGACAGTCTCAATGAGCAGTTCTTC. The chain employs TRBV7-3 and TRBJ2-1; 7 bases are shared with TRBD1. Germline trimming cut 2 bases from V and 6 bases from J; bases unmatched to any gene: 4. This CDR3 region has 14 residues. CDR1 SGHTA and CDR2 FQGTGA come from the germline V gene.

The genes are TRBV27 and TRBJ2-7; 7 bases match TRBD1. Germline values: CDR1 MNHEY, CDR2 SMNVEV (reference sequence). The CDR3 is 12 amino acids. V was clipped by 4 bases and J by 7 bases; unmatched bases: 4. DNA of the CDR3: TGTGCCAGCAGTTCGACAGGGCGTGAGCAGTACTTC. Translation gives CASSSTGREQYF.